The 28 T cell receptor beta chains below all came from one sample that was sequenced in a study of T cell repertoires in cytomegalovirus infection. TCRdb reprocessed the reads via MiXCR and lists one record per CDR3 protein. The sample shows about 920,000 distinct CDR3 sequences, around 31% of them seen only once. These receptors have no known antigen. The sequencing here drew on cultured CD8+ T cells from PBMCs, taken from culture after CMV antigen stimulation. Receptors were obtained from a human donor in good health (CMV status not recorded). Some clones in this sample may be carry-over from other donors' samples.

This clonotype was counted only a few times. V is TRBV6-5 and J is TRBJ2-1; unclear D gene. The CDR3 length is 13 residues. CDR1 and CDR2 from the germline V gene are MNHEY and SVGAGI. V dropped 5 bases and J dropped 6 bases, with 11 bases sitting between them. This CDR3 reads CASSVGSANEQFF. CDR3 in DNA: TGTGCCAGCAGTGTCGGATCTGCCAATGAGCAGTTCTTC.

The table lists this clonotype with a few counts. DNA for the CDR3: TGTGCCAGCAGCCATCAGGGAAAGCACACTGAAGCTTTCTTT. Translating gives CASSHQGKHTEAFF. This sequence joins TRBV14 and TRBJ1-1, with D possibly TRBD1 on 5 matching bases. CDR1 SGHDN and CDR2 FVKESK come from the germline V gene. V shed 3 bases and J shed 3 bases, with 11 bases lying between them. This CDR3 is 14 amino acids long.

This clonotype turned up a few times. V is TRBV10-2 and J is TRBJ2-7; no clear D gene. The CDR3 sequence is 17 residues long. From germline, CDR1 is WSHSY and CDR2 SAAADI. Between the trimmed V and J ends, which lost 4 bases and 7 bases, there was a span of 26 bases. This chain's CDR3 is CASSVVSPLSYIAEQYF. The CDR3 DNA sequence: TGCGCCAGCAGTGTCGTGTCCCCACTTTCCTACATCGCGGAGCAGTACTTC.

In this sample, this clonotype turned up a few times. The chain couples TRBV27 to TRBJ2-1; D gene unclear. V lost 5 bases and J 6 bases, leaving 17 bases between the germline ends. The germline gives CDR1 MNHEY, CDR2 SMNVEV (reference sequence). The CDR3 sequence is 15 residues long. CDR3 residues: CASSPYGPTFNEQFF. The CDR3, as DNA: TGTGCCAGCAGTCCCTATGGGCCCACGTTCAATGAGCAGTTCTTC.

V is TRBV4-1 and J is TRBJ2-7; TRBD2 matches at 10 bases. The CDR3 sequence is 16 residues long. The germline V gene encodes CDR1 MGHRA and CDR2 YSYEKL. The ends lost 5 bases at V and 2 bases at J; junction bases unmatched: 9. The CDR3 protein is CASSTTGTSAPYEQYF. Here the CDR3 DNA reads TGCGCCAGCAGCACGACCGGGACTAGCGCACCCTACGAGCAGTACTTC.

DNA of the CDR3: TGTGCCAGCAGCGTTGTGGCCCTCCCCGGGCCCGATGAGCAGTTCTTC. Translation gives CASSVVALPGPDEQFF. The chain is built from TRBV5-6 and TRBJ2-1; D is unclear. Between the trimmed V and J ends, which lost 4 bases and 8 bases, there was a span of 22 bases. The CDR3 consists of 16 residues. Looked up from germline, CDR1 is SGHDT and CDR2 is YYEEEE.

The CDR3: CASSPRGARNYGYTF. CDR3 coding DNA: TGTGCCAGCAGCCCGCGGGGCGCGAGGAACTATGGCTACACCTTC. The chain has TRBV27 and TRBJ1-2, with D maybe TRBD1 (5 bases). V dropped 6 bases and J dropped 2 bases, with 16 bases sitting between them. The CDR3 has 15 amino acids. The V gene's germline CDR1 is MNHEY and CDR2 SMNVEV (reference sequence).

The rearrangement links TRBV4-3 to TRBJ2-3, with D maybe TRBD2 (5 bases). V gave up 1 base and J gave up 5 bases, with 16 bases separating them. Germline CDR1 is LGHNA and CDR2 is YSLEER. The length of the CDR3 is 16 residues. In DNA, the CDR3 is TGCGCCAGCAGCCAAGTTTTCGGGGTCCCCATAGATACGCAGTATTTT. This translates into CASSQVFGVPIDTQYF.

The V gene is TRBV14, the J gene TRBJ1-2, with D possibly TRBD1 on 5 matching bases. The CDR3 totals 16 residues. V was cut by 2 bases and J by 5 bases, with 18 bases left in between. Germline V gives CDR1 SGHDN, CDR2 FVKESK. DNA for the CDR3: TGTGCCAGCAGCCAAAATCCAAGCGGCAGGGTTTATGGCTACACCTTC. The encoded protein is CASSQNPSGRVYGYTF.

Notes on this clonotype: The junction and the germline gene differ at one end; a read error may be behind it. This chain links TRBV7-2 with TRBJ1-2; the match to TRBD1 covers 7 bases. The CDR3 has 10 amino acids. Germline CDR1 and CDR2: SGHTA and FQGNSA. The CDR3 DNA reads as TGTGCCAGCAGCCCACTTCAGGGGGTTTTC. This sequence encodes CASSPLQGVF.

The DNA of the CDR3 is TGTGCCAGCACGCGTGGAGGGGGGGGAGATACGCAGTATTTT. The encoded protein is CASTRGGGGDTQYF. The chain uses TRBV7-6 and TRBJ2-3; TRBD2 might be the D (7 bases). Germline-derived CDR1 and CDR2 are SGHVS and FNYEAQ. CDR3 length equals 14 residues. Trimming pared 7 bases from V and 5 bases from J, leaving 16 bases between.

This clonotype was found many times. V gene TRBV7-8 combines with J gene TRBJ2-7, with TRBD1 matching 7 bases. J lost 0 bases, V lost 1 base, and 3 bases had no gene match. Germline V lookup: CDR1 SGHVS, CDR2 FQNEAQ. The CDR3 loop spans 15 amino acids. The CDR3 bases are TGTGCCAGCAGCTTAGAGGGGGCAAGCTCCTACGAGCAGTACTTC. It codes for CASSLEGASSYEQYF. The full variable domain, rest sourced from reference TRBV7-8 and TRBJ2-7, is GAGVSQSPRYKVAKRGQDVALRCDPISGHVSLFWYQQALGQGPEFLTYFQNEAQLDKSGLPSDRFFAERPEGSVSTLKIQRTQQEDSAVYLCASSLEGASSYEQYFGPGTRLTVT.

This chain joins TRBV3-1 and TRBJ1-1; no reliable D call. From germline, CDR1 is LGHDT and CDR2 YNNKEL (reference sequence). This CDR3 region has 16 residues. Trimming took off 2 bases at V and 2 bases at J, with 15 bases between the two ends. CDR3 sequence (DNA): TGTGCCAGCAGCCAACCCACGGCAGGCCCAAACACTGAAGCTTTCTTT. Its translation: CASSQPTAGPNTEAFF.

This chain uses TRBV10-3 with TRBJ1-2; D is ambiguous. V was clipped by 6 bases and J by 4 bases, with 6 bases between them. Germline CDR1 reads ENHRY; CDR2 reads SYGVKD. The length of the CDR3 is 11 residues. DNA of the CDR3: TGTGCCATCAGGGCAGTCTATGGCTACACCTTC. Translation: CAIRAVYGYTF.

This clonotype turned up a few times. J is TRBJ2-1 and V is TRBV9; no clear D gene. The CDR3 contains 14 residues. V was pared by 0 bases and J by 7 bases, with 11 bases between. From germline, CDR1 is SGDLS and CDR2 YYNGEE. For the CDR3, the DNA is TGTGCCAGCAGCGTAGACAACACGCGTAATGAGCAGTTCTTC. Translated: CASSVDNTRNEQFF.

The chain links TRBV29-1 to TRBJ1-2; 9 bases are shared with TRBD1. V lost 1 base and J lost 3; bases outside the gene matches: 3. The CDR3 is 14 amino acids. Looked up from germline, CDR1 is SQVTM and CDR2 is ANQGSEA. DNA for the CDR3: TGCAGCGTTGAAGGAGACAGGGGGGACTATGGCTACACCTTC. Translating gives CSVEGDRGDYGYTF.

V and J are TRBV7-9 and TRBJ1-2; possible D gene TRBD1, 5 bases. The CDR3 length is 15 residues. CDR1 and CDR2 from the germline V gene are SEHNR and FQNEAQ (reference sequence). Between the trimmed V and J ends, which lost 4 bases and 1 base, there was a span of 13 bases. The CDR3, as DNA: TGTGCCAGCAGCTCCCCGACAGACCGTAACTATGGCTACACCTTC. Protein sequence: CASSSPTDRNYGYTF.

This clonotype was seen only a few times. The chain couples TRBV12-3 or TRBV12-4 to TRBJ1-2; 7 positions match TRBD1. V dropped 9 bases and J dropped 5; count of bases not matched to a gene: 12. The CDR3 extends over 14 amino acids. As DNA, the CDR3 is TGTGCCAGTTCTAAAAGGGGGCCCGCTTATGGCTACACCTTC. Translation: CASSKRGPAYGYTF.

This clonotype was picked up a small number of times. V is TRBV5-6 and J is TRBJ2-1; 10 bases map to TRBD2. Germline V lookup: CDR1 SGHDT, CDR2 YYEEEE. Trimming took 3 bases from V and 3 from J; bases not matched to a gene: 6. CDR3 size: 16 residues. The CDR3 DNA sequence: TGTGCCAGCAGCTCGATCCTAGCGGGGGACTACAATGAGCAGTTCTTC. This codes for CASSSILAGDYNEQFF. The complete variable domain, with remaining parts taken from reference TRBV5-6 and TRBJ2-1, reads DAGVTQSPTHLIKTRGQQVTLRCSPKSGHDTVSWYQQALGQGPQFIFQYYEEEERQRGNFPDRFSGHQFPNYSSELNVNALLLGDSALYLCASSSILAGDYNEQFFGPGTRLTVL.

V is TRBV2 and J is TRBJ2-3; 7 bases line up with TRBD1. The CDR3 is 14 residues long. V lost 5 bases to trimming and J lost 2 bases; unmatched junction nucleotides: 4. Per germline, CDR1 SNHLY and CDR2 FYNNEI. The CDR3 loop reads CASSQGVITDTQYF. CDR3 DNA: TGTGCCAGCAGTCAGGGGGTGATCACAGATACGCAGTATTTT. The whole variable domain, filled in from reference TRBV2 and TRBJ2-3, reads EPEVTQTPSHQVTQMGQEVILRCVPISNHLYFYWYRQILGQKVEFLVSFYNNEISEKSEIFDDQFSVERPDGSNFTLKIRSTKLEDSAMYFCASSQGVITDTQYFGPGTRLTVL.

The table lists this clonotype with many counts. The gene calls are TRBV7-2 and TRBJ2-1; D could derive from TRBD1 or TRBD2 (5 bases each). This CDR3 is built from 10 residues. Germline CDR1 reads SGHTA; CDR2 reads FQGNSA. Trimming shortened V by 6 bases and J by 10 bases, and 7 bases separated the two germline ends. The DNA for the CDR3 is TGTGCCAGCAGGTGGGGGGAGCAGTTCTTC. Amino acids: CASRWGEQFF.

This clonotype showed up just a few times. This sequence joins TRBV27 and TRBJ2-1, with 7 bases that match TRBD2. The germline V gene has CDR1 MNHEY and CDR2 SMNVEV (reference sequence). The CDR3 contains 14 residues. J lost 9 bases, V lost 5 bases, and 10 bases had no gene match. The CDR3 DNA reads TGTGCCAGCAGTCGGGACTACGTGGGGGGTGAGCAGTTCTTC. Translation: CASSRDYVGGEQFF.

There are a few counts of this clonotype. The genes are TRBV12-3 or TRBV12-4 and TRBJ1-1; tentatively, D is TRBD1 (6 bases). The CDR3 extends over 12 amino acids. V was clipped by 3 bases and J by 7 bases, with 9 bases between them. CDR3 sequence (DNA): TGTGCCAGCAGTTTTCCAGGGGTTGAAGCTTTCTTT. Translating gives CASSFPGVEAFF.

The chain employs TRBV6-5 and TRBJ2-5; weak D call: TRBD1 (6 bases). The CDR3 spans 17 residues. CDR1 and CDR2 (germline): MNHEY, SVGAGI. V lost 6 bases and J 4 bases, leaving 24 bases between the germline ends. CDR3 sequence (DNA): TGTGCCAGCAGCCCCGGGACACAACCGACCGTCGTAGAGACCCAGTACTTC. Translated: CASSPGTQPTVVETQYF.

V and J are TRBV10-1 and TRBJ2-4; D remains ambiguous. CDR3 size: 12 residues. The germline CDR1 and CDR2 sequences are WNHNN and SYGVQD (reference sequence). Trimming stripped 1 base from V and 12 bases from J, with 10 bases between. This CDR3 reads CASSELGAPQYF. CDR3 sequence (DNA): TGCGCCAGCAGTGAGTTGGGCGCCCCTCAGTACTTC.

The J gene is TRBJ2-2, the V gene TRBV7-3; D gene uncertain. Looked up from germline, CDR1 is SGHTA and CDR2 is FQGTGA. The CDR3 is 17 residues long. V lost 2 bases to trimming and J lost 1 base, with 14 bases between them. CDR3 coding DNA: TGTGCCAGCAGCTTAGAACTCTCTTTAGGGAACACCGGGGAGCTGTTTTTT. Its translation is CASSLELSLGNTGELFF.

The rearrangement links TRBV9 to TRBJ2-6; D gene ambiguous. Germline assignment: CDR1 SGDLS and CDR2 YYNGEE. Deletions cut 4 bases from V and 1 base from J, with 9 bases between. The CDR3 totals 15 residues. The CDR3 DNA sequence: TGTGCCAGCAGCCGAACCCTGTCTGGGGCCAACGTCCTGACTTTC. Protein: CASSRTLSGANVLTF.

V usage is TRBV20-1 and J usage is TRBJ2-5, with D maybe TRBD2 (6 bases). This CDR3 contains 15 residues. CDR1 DFQATT and CDR2 SNEGSKA come from the germline V gene (reference sequence). Trimming shortened V by 3 bases and J by 0 bases, and 14 bases separated the two germline ends. For the CDR3, the DNA is TGCAGTGCTAGCCCTTATAGCGGCAACCAAGAGACCCAGTACTTC. It encodes CSASPYSGNQETQYF.